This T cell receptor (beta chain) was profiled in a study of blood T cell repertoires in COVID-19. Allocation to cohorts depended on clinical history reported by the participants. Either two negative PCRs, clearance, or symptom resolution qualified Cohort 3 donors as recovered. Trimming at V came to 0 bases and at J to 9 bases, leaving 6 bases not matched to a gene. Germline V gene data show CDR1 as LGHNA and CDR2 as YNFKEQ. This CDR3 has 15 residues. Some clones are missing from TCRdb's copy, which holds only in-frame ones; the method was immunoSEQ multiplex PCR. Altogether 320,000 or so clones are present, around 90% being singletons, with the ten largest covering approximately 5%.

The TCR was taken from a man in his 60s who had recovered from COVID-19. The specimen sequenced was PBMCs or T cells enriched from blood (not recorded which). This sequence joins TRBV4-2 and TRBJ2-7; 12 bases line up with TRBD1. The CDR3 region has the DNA TGTGCCAGCAGCCAAGATCGGGGGACAGGGGGCGCGCAGTACTTC. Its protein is CASSQDRGTGGAQYF.